The 30 T cell receptor beta chains listed next were all sequenced from one sample in a study of blood T cell repertoires in COVID-19. Assay: immunoSEQ multiplex PCR; the TCRdb copy retains only in-frame clones and omits some. The sample shows hundreds of thousands of clones, 80% to 90% of them seen only once. The sequencing input was peripheral blood. Every receptor here comes from a man aged 25 to 40 with active or convalescent COVID-19.

The chain combines TRBV28 with TRBJ1-2; no firm D call. The V gene's germline CDR1 is MDHEN and CDR2 SYDVKM. Trimming removed 4 bases at V and 4 bases at J, with 13 bases between. The CDR3 covers 14 residues. The CDR3 is CASSSDSYPYGYTF. The CDR3 DNA reads as TGTGCCAGCAGTTCGGACTCTTACCCCTATGGCTACACCTTC.

The CDR3 loop is CATEDSGANVLTF. The DNA for the CDR3 is TGTGCCACCGAGGATTCTGGGGCCAACGTCCTGACTTTC. This chain joins TRBV15 and TRBJ2-6, with D unclear. CDR3 length: 13 amino acids. Trimming took off 8 bases at V and 1 base at J, with 6 bases between the two ends. Germline CDR1 reads LNHNV; CDR2 reads YYDKDF (reference sequence).

The V call is TRBV24-1, the J call TRBJ1-4, with D uncertain. Trimming removed 1 base at V and 10 bases at J, with 6 bases between. Looked up from germline, CDR1 is KGHDR and CDR2 is SFDVKD. The CDR3 is 12 residues long. This CDR3 reads CATSDFIGKLFF. The CDR3 bases are TGTGCCACCAGTGATTTCATCGGAAAACTGTTTTTT.

The chain links TRBV5-8 to TRBJ2-7; D perhaps matches TRBD2 (5 bases). V was shortened by 4 bases and J by 6 bases, with 20 bases between the two germline ends. Germline CDR1 reads SGHTS; CDR2 reads YDEGEE. CDR3 length: 15 residues. CDR3 coding DNA: TGTGCCAGCAGCCCGCGGATCGGGCTAGGAGGCGAGCAGTACTTC. It codes for CASSPRIGLGGEQYF.

J is TRBJ1-4 and V is TRBV28; no firm D call. Between the trimmed V and J ends, which lost 6 bases and 2 bases, there was a span of 10 bases. The CDR3 spans 14 residues. Germline V CDR1 and CDR2: MDHEN, SYDVKM. The DNA of the CDR3 is TGTGCCAGCAGGCCCGGAGGGACTAATGAAAAACTGTTTTTT. Translating it yields CASRPGGTNEKLFF.

The rearrangement links TRBV7-8 to TRBJ2-1, with 8 bases matching TRBD2. CDR3 length: 16 residues. The V gene's germline CDR1 is SGHVS and CDR2 FQNEAQ. V trimming: 6 bases; J trimming: 9 bases; junction bases outside the gene matches: 16. CDR3 DNA sequence: TGTGCCAGCAGTGGCGGGACTAGGAGAAGGCGTGGTGAGCAGTTCTTC. The encoded protein is CASSGGTRRRRGEQFF. The full variable domain, with the rest looked up from reference TRBV7-8 and TRBJ2-1, is GAGVSQSPRYKVAKRGQDVALRCDPISGHVSLFWYQQALGQGPEFLTYFQNEAQLDKSGLPSDRFFAERPEGSVSTLKIQRTQQEDSAVYLCASSGGTRRRRGEQFFGPGTRLTVL.

The chain carries TRBV10-3 and TRBJ1-1, with unresolved D. Per the germline V gene, CDR1 is ENHRY and CDR2 is SYGVKD. The CDR3 spans 14 residues. V lost 8 bases to trimming and J lost 1 base, with 14 bases between them. The CDR3 DNA follows: TGTGCCATCTCCCGACTAGAGACGAACACTGAAGCTTTCTTT. Residues: CAISRLETNTEAFF.

This clone was counted between two and nine times. The rearrangement joins TRBV28 to TRBJ1-1, with 8 nucleotides matching TRBD1. This CDR3 comprises 15 residues. J gave up 5 bases and V 5 bases, and 10 bases lay outside the gene matches. Per germline, CDR1 MDHEN and CDR2 SYDVKM. The CDR3 DNA is TGTGCCAGCAGTCCTCCCCTGACAGGGGTGACTGAAGCTTTCTTT. Its translation: CASSPPLTGVTEAFF.

The CDR3 reads CATSGEGPTEAFF. CDR3 in DNA: TGTGCCACCAGTGGAGAGGGTCCCACTGAAGCTTTCTTT. The chain uses TRBV24-1 and TRBJ1-1; D is unclear. Trimming removed 5 bases from V and 4 bases from J, with 10 bases in between. Germline CDR1 KGHDR, CDR2 SFDVKD. The CDR3 totals 13 residues.

The J gene is TRBJ2-7, the V gene TRBV28; perhaps TRBD1 as D (6 bases). This CDR3 spans 12 amino acids. Germline-derived CDR1 and CDR2 are MDHEN and SYDVKM. V was shortened by 6 bases and J by 2 bases, with 8 bases between the two germline ends. CDR3 DNA: TGTGCCAGCAGACAGGGTACCTACGAGCAGTACTTC. Its protein product is CASRQGTYEQYF.

V usage is TRBV7-9 and J usage is TRBJ1-6, with a weak D call TRBD1 (5 bases). The CDR3 sequence is 16 residues long. Trimming removed 5 bases at V and 8 bases at J, with 19 bases between. Germline V CDR1 and CDR2: SEHNR, FQNEAQ (reference sequence). The chain's CDR3 is CASSPSSGANYSPLHF. DNA of the CDR3: TGTGCCAGCAGCCCCTCCAGTGGGGCCAATTATTCACCCCTCCACTTT. Combining the CDR3 with reference TRBV7-9 and TRBJ1-6 gives the whole variable domain DTGVSQNPRHKITKRGQNVTFRCDPISEHNRLYWYRQTLGQGPEFLTYFQNEAQLEKSRLLSDRFSAERPKGSFSTLEIQRTEQGDSAMYLCASSPSSGANYSPLHFGNGTRLTVT.

The CDR3 loop reads CAWSVMGGAGGNGEQFF. Here the CDR3 DNA reads TGTGCCTGGAGTGTTATGGGAGGAGCGGGAGGTAACGGCGAGCAGTTCTTC. The chain recombines TRBV30 with TRBJ2-1, with 9 nucleotides matching TRBD2. The CDR3 is 17 amino acids. The V gene's germline CDR1 is GTSNPN and CDR2 SVGIG (reference sequence). Germline trimming cut 0 bases from V and 10 bases from J; bases unmatched to any gene: 16.

The rearrangement joins TRBV13 to TRBJ1-6; no reliable D call. This CDR3 comprises 16 residues. Trimming took 7 bases from V and 0 from J, leaving 13 bases between them. CDR1 and CDR2 (germline): PRHDT, FYEKMQ (reference sequence). DNA for the CDR3: TGTGCCAGCACCCGCACGGGAAGCTCCTATAATTCACCCCTCCACTTT. Its protein product is CASTRTGSSYNSPLHF.

CDR3 residues: CASSQDPVYEQYF. CDR3 nucleotides: TGCGCCAGCAGCCAAGATCCAGTCTACGAGCAGTACTTC. V gene TRBV4-1 combines with J gene TRBJ2-7, with no clear D. V was cut by 0 bases and J by 3 bases, with 6 bases left in between. CDR1 and CDR2 (germline): MGHRA, YSYEKL. The CDR3 runs to 13 residues.

The chain is built from TRBV9 and TRBJ1-5; weak D call: TRBD1 (5 bases). V was clipped by 9 bases and J by 1 base, with 20 bases between them. The CDR3 spans 16 residues. Germline V gene sequence: CDR1 SGDLS, CDR2 YYNGEE. CDR3 region: CATNDRKKASNQPQHF. The DNA for the CDR3 is TGTGCCACCAACGACAGAAAAAAAGCCAGCAATCAGCCCCAGCATTTT.

The rearrangement links TRBV7-9 to TRBJ1-1; D gene uncertain. The CDR3 has 13 residues. CDR1 is SEHNR, CDR2 FQNEAQ, per germline (reference sequence). Trimming stripped 1 base from V and 5 bases from J, with 8 bases between. The CDR3 sequence: CASSLDSRTEAFF. The CDR3 coding sequence is TGTGCCAGCAGCTTAGACAGTCGAACTGAAGCTTTCTTT.

The chain combines TRBV28 with TRBJ2-7; 8 bases are shared with TRBD1. V dropped 7 bases and J dropped 0; count of bases not matched to a gene: 8. The CDR3 is made up of 15 amino acids. Germline CDR1 and CDR2: MDHEN and SYDVKM. DNA of the CDR3: TGTGCCAGCACAACACGACAGGGGATCTCCTACGAGCAGTACTTC. Protein sequence: CASTTRQGISYEQYF.

The chain recombines TRBV19 with TRBJ2-2, with D perhaps TRBD2 (6 bases). From germline, CDR1 is LNHDA and CDR2 SQIVND (reference sequence). This CDR3 contains 14 residues. The V end lost 8 bases, the J end lost 4 bases, and 14 bases lay between the germline ends. The CDR3 spells CASRRGIGTGELFF. Written as DNA, the CDR3 is TGTGCCAGTCGGAGGGGTATCGGCACCGGGGAGCTGTTTTTT. Full variable domain (rest looked up from reference TRBV19 and TRBJ2-2): DGGITQSPKYLFRKEGQNVTLSCEQNLNHDAMYWYRQDPGQGLRLIYYSQIVNDFQKGDIAEGYSVSREKKESFPLTVTSAQKNPTAFYLCASRRGIGTGELFFGEGSRLTVL.

This clone occurred a few times. The chain combines TRBV5-1 with TRBJ1-5; tentatively, D is TRBD1 (5 bases). This CDR3 region has 13 residues. The germline V gene has CDR1 SGHRS and CDR2 YFSETQ. With 1 base removed from V and 5 bases from J, the gap between germline ends came to 7 bases. Here the CDR3 reads CASSLLGDQPQHF. DNA of the CDR3: TGCGCCAGCAGCTTGCTAGGGGATCAGCCCCAGCATTTT.

Comment on this clone: A read error may account for a junction end that differs from germline. The chain is built from TRBV7-7 and TRBJ2-2; the match to TRBD1 covers 7 bases. Looked up from germline, CDR1 is SSHAT and CDR2 is FNYEAQ (reference sequence). The CDR3 runs to 15 residues. The CDR3 here is CASSLRGLATGELFF. As DNA, the CDR3 is TGTGCTAGCAGCTTAAGGGGGCTAGCTACCGGGGAGCTGTTTTTT.

Comment on this clone: Sequence at one end of the junction differs from germline and may be a read error. V is TRBV18 and J is TRBJ2-1, with TRBD2 matching over 14 bases. This CDR3 contains 16 residues. Looked up from germline, CDR1 is KGHSH and CDR2 is LQKENI. The CDR3 is CASSPRGTSGSNEQFF. CDR3 nucleotide sequence: TGTGCCAGCTCGCCACGAGGGACTAGCGGGAGTAATGAGCAGTTCTTC.

This rearrangement joins TRBV28 to TRBJ2-7, with 10 bases lining up with TRBD1. The germline V gene has CDR1 MDHEN and CDR2 SYDVKM. Germline trimming cut 5 bases from V and 5 bases from J; bases unmatched to any gene: 9. The CDR3 runs 15 residues. The CDR3 sequence: CASSVPGTGAHEQYF. The CDR3 DNA reads as TGTGCCAGCAGTGTTCCCGGGACAGGGGCCCACGAGCAGTACTTC.

J is TRBJ2-3 and V is TRBV9, with 9 bases that match TRBD2. Trimming removed 5 bases from V and 0 bases from J; junction bases left unmatched: 1. The CDR3 spans 14 residues. The V gene's germline CDR1 is SGDLS and CDR2 YYNGEE. As DNA, the CDR3 is TGTGCCAGCAGTGGGACTAGCAGCACAGATACGCAGTATTTT. Protein product: CASSGTSSTDTQYF.

V gene TRBV4-3 combines with J gene TRBJ2-3; TRBD1 might be the D (6 bases). Trimming shortened V by 7 bases and J by 2 bases, and 16 bases separated the two germline ends. Looked up from germline, CDR1 is LGHNA and CDR2 is YSLEER. The CDR3 spans 15 residues. CDR3 in DNA: TGCGCCAGCACCTCCGGGACACACCTCACAGATACGCAGTATTTT. It is translated as CASTSGTHLTDTQYF.

The genes are TRBV5-6 and TRBJ2-5; 7 bases are shared with TRBD2. The CDR3 spans 15 residues. Trimming cost V 0 bases and J 4 bases; bases outside gene matches: 6. The germline V gene has CDR1 SGHDT and CDR2 YYEEEE. In nucleotides, the CDR3 is TGTGCCAGCAGCTTGGACAGGTGGGGGGGAGAGACCCAGTACTTC. Translating gives CASSLDRWGGETQYF. Filled out from reference TRBV5-6 and TRBJ2-5, the complete variable domain reads DAGVTQSPTHLIKTRGQQVTLRCSPKSGHDTVSWYQQALGQGPQFIFQYYEEEERQRGNFPDRFSGHQFPNYSSELNVNALLLGDSALYLCASSLDRWGGETQYFGPGTRLLVL.

CDR3 coding DNA: TGTGCCAGCAGCAAAGGGGCCGATACGGGACTAGCGGGACCCACAGATACGCAGTATTTT. Its translation: CASSKGADTGLAGPTDTQYF. The chain is built from TRBV21-1 and TRBJ2-3; the D call in the table, TRBD2, was not verified against the DNA. TRBV21-1 is a documented pseudogene. This CDR3 is built from 20 residues.

This clone has just a few counts. The chain has TRBV18 and TRBJ1-6; TRBD1 might be the D (6 bases). The CDR3 consists of 15 residues. Deletions cut 6 bases from V and 3 bases from J, with 12 bases between. CDR1 and CDR2 (germline): KGHSH, LQKENI. The CDR3 DNA sequence: TGTGCCAGCTCTCGACAGGCTAACTATAATTCACCCCTCCACTTT. It translates to CASSRQANYNSPLHF.

This clone was seen just once. V and J are TRBV18 and TRBJ2-6; 7 bases are a match to TRBD1. Germline V CDR1 and CDR2: KGHSH, LQKENI. CDR3 length: 15 amino acids. Trimming took 2 bases from V and 2 from J; bases not matched to a gene: 0. The CDR3 reads CASSPGTAGANVLTF. CDR3 DNA: TGTGCCAGCTCACCAGGGACAGCTGGGGCCAACGTCCTGACTTTC.

The V call is TRBV28, the J call TRBJ1-1; 8 nucleotides agree with TRBD1. The J segment lost 3 bases and the V segment lost 4 bases, leaving 4 bases of the junction unmatched. This CDR3 contains 14 residues. Germline-derived CDR1 and CDR2 are MDHEN and SYDVKM. CDR3 DNA: TGTGCCAGCAGTTCAGGGGGCATTGACACTGAAGCTTTCTTT. Translating gives CASSSGGIDTEAFF.

V gene TRBV10-3 combines with J gene TRBJ1-1, with 9 nucleotides matching TRBD1. The CDR3 loop spans 15 amino acids. V lost 7 bases to trimming and J lost 1 base; unmatched junction nucleotides: 7. Germline V lookup: CDR1 ENHRY, CDR2 SYGVKD. For the CDR3, the DNA is TGTGCCATCAACTCTTTGGACAGGGGGAACACTGAAGCTTTCTTT. Translating it yields CAINSLDRGNTEAFF.